This TCR beta chain was sequenced for a study of blood T cell repertoires in COVID-19. Seattle's enrolled individuals joined amid active infection and were then monitored longitudinally. The assay was immunoSEQ multiplex PCR, and TCRdb's table has in-frame clones only and misses some. Here the sample spans roughly 440,000 clones, approximately 90% being singletons. The germline V gene has CDR1 SGHDT and CDR2 YYEEEE. Trimming pared 0 bases from V and 3 bases from J, leaving 9 bases between. The CDR3 contains 14 residues. The source of this sequence is a woman aged 45-65 years with COVID-19, enrolled during active disease. The rearrangement uses TRBV5-6 and TRBJ1-2; D is uncertain. The sequenced sample was peripheral blood. DNA for the CDR3: TGTGCCAGCAGCTTGGTGCCGGGATACTATGGCTACACCTTC. It translates to CASSLVPGYYGYTF.